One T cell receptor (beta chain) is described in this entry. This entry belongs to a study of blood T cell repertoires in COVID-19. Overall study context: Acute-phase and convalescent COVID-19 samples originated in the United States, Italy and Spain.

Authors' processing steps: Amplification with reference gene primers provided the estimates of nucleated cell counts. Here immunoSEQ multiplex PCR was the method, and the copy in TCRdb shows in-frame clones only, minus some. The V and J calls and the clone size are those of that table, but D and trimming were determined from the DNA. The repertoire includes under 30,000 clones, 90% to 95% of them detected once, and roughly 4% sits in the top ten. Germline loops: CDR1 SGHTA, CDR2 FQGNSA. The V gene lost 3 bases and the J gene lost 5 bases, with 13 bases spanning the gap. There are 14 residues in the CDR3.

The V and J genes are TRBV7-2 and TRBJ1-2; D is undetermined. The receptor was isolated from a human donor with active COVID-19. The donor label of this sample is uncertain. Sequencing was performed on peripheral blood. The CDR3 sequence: CASSFDSDRYGYTF. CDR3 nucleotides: TGTGCCAGCAGCTTCGACTCTGACCGATATGGCTACACCTTC.